The source of this T cell receptor beta chain is a study of T-cell reconstitution after alpha-beta-depleted transplantation in children. Study observations and caveats: Several hundred expanded graft clones reportedly gave rise to the alpha-beta T cells present about two months after transplant. Diversity of TCRbeta at day 60 was high in some patients, arising from surviving recipient T cells and thymic progenitors. By one year post-transplant, T-cell counts and diversity largely arose from T cells that were newly produced.

This clonotype occurred many times. Its antigen remains unidentified. Trimming pared 0 bases from V and 3 bases from J, leaving 7 bases between. The CDR3 covers 13 residues. Germline CDR1 is SGHDT and CDR2 is YYEEEE. Using unique molecular identifiers, the investigators prepared the TCRbeta library. TCRdb reanalysed the PCR reads using MiXCR and keeps one entry per CDR3 protein. The sample lists about 870,000 distinct CDR3 sequences, under 20% occurring once. This specimen was PBMCs, mostly from graft donor cells, taken 360 days after TCRalphabeta/CD19-depleted stem cell transplant. This TCR was sampled from a male patient younger than 18 who had a stem cell transplant for acute lymphoblastic leukemia, so the T cells may come from the graft donor. V usage is TRBV5-6 and J usage is TRBJ2-7; perhaps D is TRBD1 or TRBD2 (5 bases each). The CDR3 region is CASSLVGDYEQYF. In DNA, the CDR3 is TGTGCCAGCAGCTTGGTGGGGGACTACGAGCAGTACTTC.